This T cell receptor (beta chain) was obtained from a study of cytomegalovirus exposure and HLA in healthy donors. The PCR had 60 Vbeta and 13 Jbeta primers. Measured with immunoSEQ multiplex PCR; TCRdb has only the in-frame clones, and not every one. The sample yields hundreds of thousands of clones, 78% seen once. V was trimmed by 5 bases and J by 3 bases, leaving 12 bases between them. Germline V gene lookup returns CDR1 MNHEY and CDR2 SMNVEV (reference sequence). This CDR3 has 14 amino acids. The clonotype was recovered from a boy aged 5-17 years in good health and CMV-seronegative. V gene TRBV27 combines with J gene TRBJ2-3; the D gene is possibly TRBD2 (6 bases). Sequencing was performed on PBMCs. CDR3 sequence reads: CASSSGQGTDTQYF. CDR3 nucleotides: TGTGCCAGCAGTAGCGGGCAGGGAACAGATACGCAGTATTTT.